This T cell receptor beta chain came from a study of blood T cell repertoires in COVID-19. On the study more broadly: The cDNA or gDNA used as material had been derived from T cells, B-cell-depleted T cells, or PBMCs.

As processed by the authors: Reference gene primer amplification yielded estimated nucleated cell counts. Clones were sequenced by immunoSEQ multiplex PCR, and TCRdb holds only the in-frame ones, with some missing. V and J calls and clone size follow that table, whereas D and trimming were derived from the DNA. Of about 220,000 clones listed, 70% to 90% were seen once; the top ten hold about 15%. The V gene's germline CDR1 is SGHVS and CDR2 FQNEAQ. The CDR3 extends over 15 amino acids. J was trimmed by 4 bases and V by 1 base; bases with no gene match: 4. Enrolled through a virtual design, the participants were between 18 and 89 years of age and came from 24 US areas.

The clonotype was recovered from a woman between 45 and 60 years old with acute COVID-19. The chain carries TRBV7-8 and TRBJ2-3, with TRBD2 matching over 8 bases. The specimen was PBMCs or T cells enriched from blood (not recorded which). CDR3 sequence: CASSLGAGAPDTQYF. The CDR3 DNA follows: TGTGCCAGCAGCTTAGGAGCGGGGGCCCCAGATACGCAGTATTTT.